The 27 T cell receptor beta chains below were found in one sample sequenced in a study of CD8 T cells in ankylosing spondylitis. TCRdb reprocessed the 5' RACE reads via MiXCR and lists one record per CDR3 protein. Here the sample spans 15,000 to 20,000 distinct CDR3 sequences, 8.2% being singletons. Sequenced: blood. These receptors were taken from a male donor with ankylosing spondylitis or in good health (not recorded which).

This clonotype was seen a handful of times. The junction and the germline gene differ at one end; a read error may be behind it. The chain has TRBV11-2 and TRBJ1-2; D is perhaps TRBD1 (5 bases). The CDR3 loop spans 13 amino acids. Germline CDR1 and CDR2: SGHAT and FQNNGV. CDR3 in amino acids: CASSLDRNYGYTF. Here the CDR3 DNA reads TGTGCCAGCAGCCTAGACAGAAACTATGGCTACACCTTC.

The CDR3 DNA is TGCGCCAGCAGCCAAGATTTTCAGGGTGGGAATGAAAAACTGTTTTTT. Amino acid sequence: CASSQDFQGGNEKLFF. The rearrangement joins TRBV4-3 to TRBJ1-4, with D perhaps matching TRBD1 (5 bases). Trimming left V 0 bases short and J 5 bases short, with 13 bases between. This CDR3 spans 16 amino acids. Per germline, CDR1 LGHNA and CDR2 YSLEER.

This clonotype occurred a few times. This sequence joins TRBV5-4 and TRBJ1-2; 7 nucleotides agree with TRBD1. The CDR3 is 15 amino acids. V lost 2 bases and J lost 5; bases outside the gene matches: 9. Per germline, CDR1 SGHNT and CDR2 YYREEE (reference sequence). The CDR3 DNA reads as TGTGCCAGCAGCTTCGGGACAGAAGGACTGTATGGCTACACCTTC. This gives the protein CASSFGTEGLYGYTF.

The chain combines TRBV12-3 or TRBV12-4 with TRBJ2-4; no definite D call. CDR3 length equals 15 residues. V gave up 7 bases and J gave up 0 bases, with 13 bases separating them. In nucleotides, the CDR3 is TGTGCCAGCACGATCCATGGCCTAGCCAAAAACATTCAGTACTTC. Protein: CASTIHGLAKNIQYF.

The sample holds many counts of this clonotype. The V and J genes are TRBV7-2 and TRBJ2-3; 9 bases are shared with TRBD1. The CDR3 is made up of 15 amino acids. Germline assignment: CDR1 SGHTA and CDR2 FQGNSA. With V trimmed by 5 bases and J by 3 bases, 6 bases remained unmatched. The CDR3 DNA is TGTGCCAGCAGCCTGGCCGGGACAGGGACAGATACGCAGTATTTT. It specifies CASSLAGTGTDTQYF.

This clonotype was recorded at least ten times. This chain connects TRBV7-2 to TRBJ2-6, with D unresolved. The CDR3 runs 16 residues. From germline, CDR1 is SGHTA and CDR2 FQGNSA. V lost 5 bases and J 0 bases, leaving 11 bases between the germline ends. The CDR3 sequence: CASSPTSASGANVLTF. The DNA of the CDR3 is TGTGCCAGCAGCCCAACATCAGCCTCTGGGGCCAACGTCCTGACTTTC.

The chain is built from TRBV7-2 and TRBJ2-7; D is tentatively TRBD1 or TRBD2 (6 bases each). Germline V gene sequence: CDR1 SGHTA, CDR2 FQGNSA. This CDR3 contains 14 residues. The V gene lost 7 bases and the J gene lost 5 bases, with 18 bases spanning the gap. CDR3 sequence: CASNFGGAGDEQYF. The CDR3 DNA reads as TGTGCCAGCAACTTCGGGGGCGCAGGGGACGAGCAGTACTTC.

This clonotype came up many times. This sequence joins TRBV9 and TRBJ2-3, with TRBD2 identical over 10 bases. Germline-derived CDR1 and CDR2 are SGDLS and YYNGEE. This CDR3 has 17 residues. Trimming at V came to 3 bases and at J to 2 bases, leaving 9 bases not matched to a gene. Here the CDR3 reads CASSAFTSGAFTDTQYF. The DNA for the CDR3 is TGTGCCAGCAGCGCATTTACTAGCGGGGCCTTCACAGATACGCAGTATTTT.

This chain joins TRBV5-1 and TRBJ2-1; the match to TRBD2 covers 8 bases. The CDR3 length is 16 residues. V was clipped by 1 base and J by 3 bases; unmatched bases: 6. Germline-derived CDR1 and CDR2 are SGHRS and YFSETQ. CDR3: CASSLRVTSGYNEQFF. The CDR3, as DNA: TGCGCCAGCAGCTTGAGGGTAACTAGCGGCTACAATGAGCAGTTCTTC.

In this sample, this clonotype turned up many times. The chain carries TRBV7-2 and TRBJ1-1; D unclear. The CDR3 has 12 residues. The V and J ends lost 6 bases and 8 bases respectively, with 13 bases between them. The germline V gene has CDR1 SGHTA and CDR2 FQGNSA. CDR3 sequence: CASRTLYYEAFF. DNA of the CDR3: TGTGCCAGCAGGACACTGTATTACGAAGCTTTCTTT.

Many counts were recorded for this clonotype. The chain links TRBV20-1 to TRBJ1-5, with a possible D match to TRBD1 (6 bases). The V end was cut by 0 bases, the J end by 11 bases, with 17 bases between. This CDR3 spans 14 amino acids. Germline V lookup: CDR1 DFQATT, CDR2 SNEGSKA (reference sequence). The CDR3 nucleotides read TGCAGTGCTAGAGATGAAGGGGGAAGTCGGTCCCAGCATTTT. This sequence encodes CSARDEGGSRSQHF.

There are many counts of this clonotype. This chain links TRBV20-1 with TRBJ1-5, with D perhaps TRBD1 (6 bases). This CDR3 is built from 15 residues. Germline V gives CDR1 DFQATT, CDR2 SNEGSKA (reference sequence). V was clipped by 2 bases and J by 1 base, with 12 bases between them. CDR3 sequence reads: CSARKQGNSNQPQHF. The CDR3 DNA follows: TGCAGTGCTAGAAAACAGGGAAACAGCAATCAGCCCCAGCATTTT.

This clonotype was counted ten times or more. This sequence joins TRBV14 and TRBJ1-1; D unresolved. Trimming pared 8 bases from V and 4 bases from J, leaving 14 bases between. This CDR3 spans 13 amino acids. Germline V gene data show CDR1 as SGHDN and CDR2 as FVKESK. The chain's CDR3 is CASHKGLSTEAFF. CDR3 in DNA: TGTGCCAGCCACAAGGGTTTGAGCACTGAAGCTTTCTTT.

This clonotype was counted at least ten times. J is TRBJ2-1 and V is TRBV5-1, with D tentatively TRBD2 (6 bases). There are 15 residues in the CDR3. Per the germline V gene, CDR1 is SGHRS and CDR2 is YFSETQ. V shed 0 bases and J shed 0 bases, with 7 bases lying between them. The DNA for the CDR3 is TGCGCCAGCAGCTTGGCCGGGAGCTCCTACAATGAGCAGTTCTTC. This translates into CASSLAGSSYNEQFF.

The chain uses TRBV12-3 or TRBV12-4 and TRBJ2-2, with D tentatively TRBD2 (7 bases). The CDR3 is made up of 13 amino acids. V gave up 7 bases and J gave up 8 bases, with 14 bases separating them. CDR3 in DNA: TGTGCCAGCAACAGGGCGGGAGAGGGGGAGCTGTTTTTT. Its protein is CASNRAGEGELFF.

This clonotype appeared many times. The CDR3 DNA reads TGCGCCAGCAGCTTGGACCTCTCTGGGGCCAACGTCCTGACTTTC. The encoded protein is CASSLDLSGANVLTF. The chain combines TRBV5-1 with TRBJ2-6; D remains unclear. The V gene lost 0 bases and the J gene lost 0 bases, with 4 bases spanning the gap. There are 15 residues in the CDR3. CDR1 is SGHRS, CDR2 YFSETQ, per germline. The variable domain in full, with the rest retrieved from reference TRBV5-1 and TRBJ2-6, is KAGVTQTPRYLIKTRGQQVTLSCSPISGHRSVSWYQQTPGQGLQFLFEYFSETQRNKGNFPGRFSGRQFSNSRSEMNVSTLELGDSALYLCASSLDLSGANVLTFGAGSRLTVL.

At least ten counts were recorded for this clonotype. The chain employs TRBV25-1 and TRBJ1-4; D gene ambiguous. Germline V gives CDR1 MGHDK, CDR2 SYGVNS. V lost 5 bases and J 0 bases, leaving 13 bases between the germline ends. There are 16 residues in the CDR3. CDR3 in DNA: TGTGCCAGCAGTTCCCCCCCGGGTGCAACTAATGAAAAACTGTTTTTT. It codes for CASSSPPGATNEKLFF.

This rearrangement joins TRBV4-3 to TRBJ2-2, with 7 bases fitting TRBD1. The CDR3 is 14 residues long. Germline lookup yields CDR1 LGHNA and CDR2 YSLEER. V trimming: 4 bases; J trimming: 4 bases; junction bases outside the gene matches: 3. The CDR3 region is CASSRDSRTGELFF. CDR3 nucleotides: TGCGCCAGCAGCCGGGACAGCCGCACCGGGGAGCTGTTTTTT.

The chain carries TRBV6-5 and TRBJ2-7; 15 bases map to TRBD2. The germline V gene encodes CDR1 MNHEY and CDR2 SVGAGI. CDR3 length: 17 amino acids. The junction had 2 bases not matched to a gene; V was cut back by 0 bases and J by 2 bases. The CDR3 nucleotides are TGTGCCAGCAGTTACTCTCGGACTAGCGGGGGGGCCTACGAGCAGTACTTC. This translates into CASSYSRTSGGAYEQYF.

Here the CDR3 DNA reads TGTGCCAGCAGCCAAAGGACAGTAGCCTCTTCAGAAAAACTGTTTTTT. Translated: CASSQRTVASSEKLFF. V usage is TRBV7-2 and J usage is TRBJ1-4, with a weak D call TRBD1 (6 bases). This CDR3 is built from 16 residues. Trimming stripped 5 bases from V and 8 bases from J, with 21 bases between. Germline V gene lookup returns CDR1 SGHTA and CDR2 FQGNSA. The whole variable domain, remainder taken from reference TRBV7-2 and TRBJ1-4, is GAGVSQSPSNKVTEKGKDVELRCDPISGHTALYWYRQSLGQGLEFLIYFQGNSAPDKSGLPSDRFSAERTGGSVSTLTIQRTQQEDSAVYLCASSQRTVASSEKLFFGSGTQLSVL.

The table lists this clonotype with many counts. This chain uses TRBV5-1 with TRBJ2-2; TRBD2 matches at 7 bases. After removal of 6 bases from V and 0 bases from J, the junction contained 5 bases not matched to a gene. Germline CDR1 SGHRS, CDR2 YFSETQ. The CDR3 length is 15 residues. This chain's CDR3 is CASNVGLANTGELFF. The CDR3, as DNA: TGCGCCAGCAACGTAGGACTAGCGAACACCGGGGAGCTGTTTTTT.

This clonotype appeared many times. This chain links TRBV6-2 or TRBV6-3 with TRBJ2-5, with D perhaps TRBD1 (6 bases). Trimming cost V 0 bases and J 4 bases, with 9 bases left between them. Germline lookup yields CDR1 MNHEY and CDR2 SVGEGT. The CDR3 is made up of 14 amino acids. The CDR3 nucleotides read TGTGCCAGCAGTTACTCGAACAGGGTAGAGACCCAGTACTTC. Its translation: CASSYSNRVETQYF.

This clonotype has just a few counts. The chain uses TRBV5-1 and TRBJ2-2; TRBD2 aligns across 15 bases. Germline loops: CDR1 SGHRS, CDR2 YFSETQ. The CDR3 is 18 residues long. With 2 bases clipped from V and 4 bases from J, the junction kept 6 bases outside the gene matches. As DNA, the CDR3 is TGCGCCAGCAGCTTCGGACTAGCGGGAGGGCCGGTCACCGGGGAGCTGTTTTTT. This sequence encodes CASSFGLAGGPVTGELFF.

This chain connects TRBV28 to TRBJ2-3; 8 bases are shared with TRBD2. Germline V gives CDR1 MDHEN, CDR2 SYDVKM. This CDR3 region has 14 residues. The V and J ends lost 1 base and 4 bases, in that order; junction bases with no gene match: 1. The CDR3 loop reads CASSLYSGADTQYF. CDR3 bases: TGTGCCAGCAGTTTATATAGCGGGGCAGATACGCAGTATTTT.

This clonotype came up once. V and J are TRBV7-6 and TRBJ2-2; TRBD1 is a possible D gene (5 bases). The CDR3 loop spans 16 amino acids. Germline loops: CDR1 SGHVS, CDR2 FNYEAQ. V was shortened by 5 bases and J by 7 bases, with 20 bases between the two germline ends. The CDR3 protein is CASSDPKPDRLGELFF. The CDR3 region has the DNA TGTGCCAGCAGCGACCCAAAACCTGACAGACTCGGGGAGCTGTTTTTT. Combining the CDR3 with reference TRBV7-6 and TRBJ2-2 gives the whole variable domain GAGVSQSPRYKVTKRGQDVALRCDPISGHVSLYWYRQALGQGPEFLTYFNYEAQQDKSGLPNDRFSAERPEGSISTLTIQRTEQRDSAMYRCASSDPKPDRLGELFFGEGSRLTVL.

This sequence joins TRBV20-1 and TRBJ1-1; 8 nucleotides agree with TRBD1. V was clipped by 6 bases and J by 4 bases; unmatched bases: 10. Germline-derived CDR1 and CDR2 are DFQATT and SNEGSKA (reference sequence). The CDR3 has 14 residues. In nucleotides, the CDR3 is TGCAGTGCCAGCGACAGGGGCAGGGGCACTGAAGCTTTCTTT. It translates to CSASDRGRGTEAFF.

This clonotype came up many times. The rearrangement links TRBV5-5 to TRBJ2-4; D call uncertain. Trimming pared 4 bases from V and 3 bases from J, leaving 8 bases between. CDR3 length equals 13 residues. CDR1 is SGHKS, CDR2 YYEKEE, per germline (reference sequence). The CDR3 reads CASSASSKNIQYF. CDR3 coding DNA: TGTGCCAGCAGCGCGTCTAGCAAAAACATTCAGTACTTC.